The present T cell receptor beta chain was sequenced within a study of tumor-infiltrating lymphocytes in glioblastoma multiforme. Study observations and caveats: Only one glioblastoma patient had TCR and mutation analysis.

This CDR3 has 14 amino acids. Trimming pared 5 bases from V and 4 bases from J, leaving 15 bases between. Germline CDR1 is DFQATT and CDR2 is SNEGSKA (reference sequence). As to this clonotype: What it binds is not known.

Three nested ARM-PCR rounds with V-beta and C-beta primers built TCRB libraries. TCRdb analysed the multiplex PCR reads with MiXCR anew, one entry per CDR3 protein. The profile shows 15,000 to 20,000 distinct CDR3 sequences, under 80% of them singletons. Sequenced sample: peripheral blood. This chain connects TRBV20-1 to TRBJ2-1; D perhaps matches TRBD1 (8 bases). The sequence was obtained from a male donor with glioblastoma. CDR3 in DNA: TGCAGTGCTCACAAACAGGGGGGGTACAATGAGCAGTTCTTC. Its translation is CSAHKQGGYNEQFF.